This T cell receptor beta chain was found in a study of cytomegalovirus exposure and HLA in healthy donors. Healthy individuals who donated bone marrow served as the donors. In this sample, this clone turned up once. The PCR contained 60 Vbeta and 13 Jbeta primers. TCRdb's table, derived via immunoSEQ multiplex PCR, lists solely in-frame clones and lacks some. Of some 110,000 clones detected, around 83% appear once; the ten largest clones hold around 23%. The CDR3 extends over 14 amino acids. Germline V gene lookup returns CDR1 SGHTA and CDR2 FQGNSA. V was clipped by 1 base and J by 10 bases, with 13 bases between them.

Sequencing was carried out using PBMCs. This receptor was obtained from a man under 40 in good health and CMV-seropositive. This chain connects TRBV7-2 to TRBJ1-4; D perhaps matches TRBD1 (5 bases). CDR3 coding DNA: TGTGCCAGCAGCTTAGTGATCCGGGGGGGAAAACTGTTTTTT. This sequence encodes CASSLVIRGGKLFF.